This T cell receptor (beta chain) derives from a study of blood T cells in healthy people across ages. They isolated at least 7 million PBMCs from each sample. The table lists this clonotype with a few counts. Primers used in a second PCR of about 6 to 11 cycles were a sample-barcoded 5' primer and a J-beta primer mix. The template-switch adaptor was a 5' adaptor with 12 random nucleotides. It tagged each cDNA molecule. A single record per CDR3 protein comes from TCRdb applying MiXCR to the 5' RACE reads. Seen here are some 890,000 distinct CDR3 sequences, 25% to 35% observed once, and the top ten hold about a tenth. With 2 bases removed from V and 2 bases from J, the gap between germline ends came to 7 bases. Germline V gene data show CDR1 as SGHVS and CDR2 as FQNEAQ. This CDR3 contains 15 residues. The same sample was also used in a study of T cells of mothers and their children. As reported in that work: The entire RNA extract went into cDNA synthesis at approximately 1.5 ug per 15 ul.

The V and J genes are TRBV7-8 and TRBJ2-6, with D unclear. The material sequenced was blood. The source is a woman aged 40-49 years in good health. CDR3 nucleotides: TGTGCCAGCAGCTTATATCCCCCTGGGGCCAACGTCCTGACTTTC. It is translated as CASSLYPPGANVLTF.